The entry below describes one T cell receptor (beta chain). What it binds is not known. Sequence data for DNA of cultured CD4+ T cells were generated by the Oncomine TCR Beta short-read assay. TCRdb redid the calling of the PCR reads with MiXCR, one entry per CDR3 protein. This table holds around 19,000 distinct CDR3 sequences, less than 65% found once. The data originate from a study of vaccination and CD4 T cells after COVID-19. Treatment reported: approximately nine-day PBMC culture with coronavirus spike peptide pools or control peptides (ViraFEST assay). The V and J ends lost 1 base and 7 bases respectively, with 15 bases between them. This CDR3 is 15 amino acids long. Germline V gene data show CDR1 as SGHRS and CDR2 as YFSETQ.

Source: CD4+ T cells from blood, cultured in vitro, taken after SARS-CoV-2 vaccination. The V gene is TRBV5-1, the J gene TRBJ2-1; the D gene is possibly TRBD1 (6 bases). This clonotype originated in a human donor who had recovered from COVID-19. For the CDR3, the DNA is TGCGCCAGCAGCTTGTTGGGGGCTAACCTTAATGAGCAGTTCTTC. Translating it yields CASSLLGANLNEQFF.